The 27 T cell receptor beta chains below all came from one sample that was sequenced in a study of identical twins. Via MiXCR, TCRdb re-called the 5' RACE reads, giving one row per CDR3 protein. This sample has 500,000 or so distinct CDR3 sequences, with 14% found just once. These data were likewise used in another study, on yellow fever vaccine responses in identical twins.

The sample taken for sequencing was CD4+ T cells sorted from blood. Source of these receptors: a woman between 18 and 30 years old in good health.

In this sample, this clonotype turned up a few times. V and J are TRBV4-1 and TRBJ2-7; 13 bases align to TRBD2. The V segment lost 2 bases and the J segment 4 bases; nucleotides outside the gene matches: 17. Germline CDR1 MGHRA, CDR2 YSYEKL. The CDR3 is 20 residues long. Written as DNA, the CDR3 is TGCGCCAGCAGCCAACCGGGACTCCGGACTAGCGGGAGCCCTACGTACGAGCAGTACTTC. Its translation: CASSQPGLRTSGSPTYEQYF.

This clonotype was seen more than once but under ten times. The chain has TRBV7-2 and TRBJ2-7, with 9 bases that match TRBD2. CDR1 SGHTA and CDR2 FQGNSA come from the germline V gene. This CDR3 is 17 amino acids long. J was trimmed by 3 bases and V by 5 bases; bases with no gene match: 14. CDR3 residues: CASSRGGAAGGGYEQYF. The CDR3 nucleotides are TGTGCCAGCAGCCGTGGTGGGGCGGCGGGGGGGGGCTACGAGCAGTACTTC. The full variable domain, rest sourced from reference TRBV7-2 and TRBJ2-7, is GAGVSQSPSNKVTEKGKDVELRCDPISGHTALYWYRQSLGQGLEFLIYFQGNSAPDKSGLPSDRFSAERTGGSVSTLTIQRTQQEDSAVYLCASSRGGAAGGGYEQYFGPGTRLTVT.

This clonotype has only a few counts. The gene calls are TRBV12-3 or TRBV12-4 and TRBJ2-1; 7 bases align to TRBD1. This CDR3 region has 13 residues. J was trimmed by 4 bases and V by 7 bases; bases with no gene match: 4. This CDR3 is CASTEGQYNEQFF. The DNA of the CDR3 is TGTGCCAGCACCGAGGGACAGTACAATGAGCAGTTCTTC.

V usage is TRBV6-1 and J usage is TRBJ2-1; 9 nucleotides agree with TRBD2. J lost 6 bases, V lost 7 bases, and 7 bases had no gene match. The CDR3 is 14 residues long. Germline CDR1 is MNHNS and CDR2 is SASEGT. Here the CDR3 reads CASIGTSISNEQFF. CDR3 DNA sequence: TGTGCCAGCATCGGGACTAGCATCTCCAATGAGCAGTTCTTC.

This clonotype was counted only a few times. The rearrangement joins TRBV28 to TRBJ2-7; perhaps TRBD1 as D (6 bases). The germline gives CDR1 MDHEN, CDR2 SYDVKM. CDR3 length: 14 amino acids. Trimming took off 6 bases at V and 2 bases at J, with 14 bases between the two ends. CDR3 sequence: CASRPTQGTYEQYF. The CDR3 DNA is TGTGCCAGCAGACCGACACAGGGTACCTACGAGCAGTACTTC.

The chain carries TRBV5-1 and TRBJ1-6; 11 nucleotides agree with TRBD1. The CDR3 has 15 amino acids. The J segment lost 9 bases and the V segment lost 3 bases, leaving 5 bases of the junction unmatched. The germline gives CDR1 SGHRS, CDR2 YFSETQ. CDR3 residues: CASSSQDRGLSPLHF. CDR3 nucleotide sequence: TGCGCCAGCAGCTCGCAGGACAGGGGGCTTTCACCCCTCCACTTT.

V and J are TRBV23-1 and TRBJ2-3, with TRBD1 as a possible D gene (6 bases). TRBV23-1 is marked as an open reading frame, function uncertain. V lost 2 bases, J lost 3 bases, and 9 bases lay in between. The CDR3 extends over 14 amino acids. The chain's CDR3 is CASSQPGVTDTQYF. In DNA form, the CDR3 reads TGCGCCAGCAGTCAACCAGGGGTTACAGATACGCAGTATTTT.

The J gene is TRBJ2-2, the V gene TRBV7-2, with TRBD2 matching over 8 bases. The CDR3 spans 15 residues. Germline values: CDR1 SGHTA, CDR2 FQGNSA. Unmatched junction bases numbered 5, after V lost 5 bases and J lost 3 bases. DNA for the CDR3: TGTGCCAGCAGCCGAAGAGCGGGAGACACCGGGGAGCTGTTTTTT. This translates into CASSRRAGDTGELFF.

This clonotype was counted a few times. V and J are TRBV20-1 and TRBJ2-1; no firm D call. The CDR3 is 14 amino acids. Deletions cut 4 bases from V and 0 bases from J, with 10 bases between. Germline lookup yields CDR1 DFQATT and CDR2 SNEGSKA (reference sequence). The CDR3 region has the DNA TGCAGTGCTAAAATTACAAGCTCCTACAATGAGCAGTTCTTC. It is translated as CSAKITSSYNEQFF.

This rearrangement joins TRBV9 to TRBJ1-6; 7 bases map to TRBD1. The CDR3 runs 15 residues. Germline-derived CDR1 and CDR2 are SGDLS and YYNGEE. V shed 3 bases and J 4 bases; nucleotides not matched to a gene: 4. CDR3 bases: TGTGCCAGCAGCGCTACGGGACAGTATAATTCACCCCTCCACTTT. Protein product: CASSATGQYNSPLHF. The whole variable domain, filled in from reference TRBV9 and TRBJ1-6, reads DSGVTQTPKHLITATGQRVTLRCSPRSGDLSVYWYQQSLDQGLQFLIQYYNGEERAKGNILERFSAQQFPDLHSELNLSSLELGDSALYFCASSATGQYNSPLHFGNGTRLTVT.

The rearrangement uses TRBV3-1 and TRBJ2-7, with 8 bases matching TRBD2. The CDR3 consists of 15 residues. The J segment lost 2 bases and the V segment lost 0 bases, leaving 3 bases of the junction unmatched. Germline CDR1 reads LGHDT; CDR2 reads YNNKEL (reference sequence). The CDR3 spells CASSQETSVTYEQYF. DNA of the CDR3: TGTGCCAGCAGCCAAGAGACTAGCGTAACCTACGAGCAGTACTTC.

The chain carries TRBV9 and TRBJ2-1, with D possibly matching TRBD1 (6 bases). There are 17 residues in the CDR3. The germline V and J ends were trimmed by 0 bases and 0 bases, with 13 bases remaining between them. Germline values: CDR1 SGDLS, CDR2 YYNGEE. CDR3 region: CASSVVTGTTSYNEQFF. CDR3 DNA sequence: TGTGCCAGCAGCGTAGTCACCGGGACAACCTCCTACAATGAGCAGTTCTTC.

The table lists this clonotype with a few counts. In DNA, the CDR3 is TGTGCCAGCAGCTTAGCGCTTCTAGCCAAAAACATTCAGTACTTC. Its protein product is CASSLALLAKNIQYF. The chain couples TRBV7-9 to TRBJ2-4, with D hard to call. CDR1 and CDR2 from the germline V gene are SEHNR and FQNEAQ (reference sequence). The CDR3 has 15 amino acids. V dropped 0 bases and J dropped 0 bases, with 6 bases sitting between them. The full variable domain, its missing parts supplied by reference TRBV7-9 and TRBJ2-4, is DTGVSQNPRHKITKRGQNVTFRCDPISEHNRLYWYRQTLGQGPEFLTYFQNEAQLEKSRLLSDRFSAERPKGSFSTLEIQRTEQGDSAMYLCASSLALLAKNIQYFGAGTRLSVL.

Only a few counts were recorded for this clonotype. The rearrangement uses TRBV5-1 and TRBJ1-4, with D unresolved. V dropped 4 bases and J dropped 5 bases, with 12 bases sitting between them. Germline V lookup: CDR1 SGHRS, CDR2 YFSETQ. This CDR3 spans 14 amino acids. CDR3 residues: CASSGSGQNEKLFF. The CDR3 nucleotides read TGCGCCAGCAGCGGATCGGGCCAGAATGAAAAACTGTTTTTT.

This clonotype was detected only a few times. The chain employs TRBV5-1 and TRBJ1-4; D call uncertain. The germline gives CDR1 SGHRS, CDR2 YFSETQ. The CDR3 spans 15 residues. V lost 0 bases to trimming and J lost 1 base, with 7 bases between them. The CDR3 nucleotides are TGCGCCAGCAGCTTGGAGGGCAGAACTAATGAAAAACTGTTTTTT. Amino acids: CASSLEGRTNEKLFF. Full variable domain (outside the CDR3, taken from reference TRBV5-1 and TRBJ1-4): KAGVTQTPRYLIKTRGQQVTLSCSPISGHRSVSWYQQTPGQGLQFLFEYFSETQRNKGNFPGRFSGRQFSNSRSEMNVSTLELGDSALYLCASSLEGRTNEKLFFGSGTQLSVL.

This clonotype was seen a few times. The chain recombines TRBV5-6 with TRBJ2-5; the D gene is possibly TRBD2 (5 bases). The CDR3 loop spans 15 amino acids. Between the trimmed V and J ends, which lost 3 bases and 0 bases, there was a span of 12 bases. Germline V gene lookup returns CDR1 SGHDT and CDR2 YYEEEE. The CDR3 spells CASSWDTGYQETQYF. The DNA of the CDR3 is TGTGCCAGCAGCTGGGATACGGGGTACCAAGAGACCCAGTACTTC. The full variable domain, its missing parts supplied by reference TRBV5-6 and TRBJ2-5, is DAGVTQSPTHLIKTRGQQVTLRCSPKSGHDTVSWYQQALGQGPQFIFQYYEEEERQRGNFPDRFSGHQFPNYSSELNVNALLLGDSALYLCASSWDTGYQETQYFGPGTRLLVL.

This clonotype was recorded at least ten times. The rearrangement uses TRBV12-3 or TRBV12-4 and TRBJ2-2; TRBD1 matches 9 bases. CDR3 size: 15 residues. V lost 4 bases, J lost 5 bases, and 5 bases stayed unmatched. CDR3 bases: TGTGCCAGCAGTTACGGGACAGGGAGGACCGGGGAGCTGTTTTTT. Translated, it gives CASSYGTGRTGELFF.

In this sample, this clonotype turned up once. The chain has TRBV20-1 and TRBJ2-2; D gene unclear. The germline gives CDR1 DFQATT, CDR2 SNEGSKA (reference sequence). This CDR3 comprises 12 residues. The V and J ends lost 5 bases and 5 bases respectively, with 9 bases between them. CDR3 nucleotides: TGCAGTGCTGTACACGTAACCGGGGAGCTGTTTTTT. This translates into CSAVHVTGELFF.

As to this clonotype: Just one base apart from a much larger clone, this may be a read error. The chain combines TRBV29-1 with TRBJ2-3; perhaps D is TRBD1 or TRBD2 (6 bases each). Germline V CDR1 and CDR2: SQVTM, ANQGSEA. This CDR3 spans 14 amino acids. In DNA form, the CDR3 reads TGCAGCGTTGAAGTTAGTTGGGGGGCTAATACGCGGTATTTT. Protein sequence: CSVEVSWGANTRYF.

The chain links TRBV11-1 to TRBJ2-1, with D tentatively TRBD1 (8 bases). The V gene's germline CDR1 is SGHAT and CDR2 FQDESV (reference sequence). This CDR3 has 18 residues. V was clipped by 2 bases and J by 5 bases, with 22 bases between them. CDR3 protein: CASSLPWTGRAINNEQFF. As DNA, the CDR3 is TGTGCCAGCAGCTTACCCTGGACAGGGAGGGCTATTAACAATGAGCAGTTCTTC. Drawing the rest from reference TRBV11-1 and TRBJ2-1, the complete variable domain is EAEVAQSPRYKITEKSQAVAFWCDPISGHATLYWYRQILGQGPELLVQFQDESVVDDSQLPKDRFSAERLKGVDSTLKIQPAELGDSAMYLCASSLPWTGRAINNEQFFGPGTRLTVL.

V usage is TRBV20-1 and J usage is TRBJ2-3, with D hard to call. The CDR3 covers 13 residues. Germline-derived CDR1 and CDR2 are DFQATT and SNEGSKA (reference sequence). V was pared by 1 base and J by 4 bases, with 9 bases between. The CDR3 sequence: CSARVVGPDTQYF. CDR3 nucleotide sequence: TGCAGTGCTAGAGTCGTAGGGCCAGATACGCAGTATTTT.

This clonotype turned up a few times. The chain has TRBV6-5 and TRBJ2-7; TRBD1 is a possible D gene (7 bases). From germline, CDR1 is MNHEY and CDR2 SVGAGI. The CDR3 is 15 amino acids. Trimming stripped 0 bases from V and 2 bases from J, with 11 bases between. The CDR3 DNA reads TGTGCCAGCAGTTACTCGGCAGGGGGGCCCTACGAGCAGTACTTC. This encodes CASSYSAGGPYEQYF.

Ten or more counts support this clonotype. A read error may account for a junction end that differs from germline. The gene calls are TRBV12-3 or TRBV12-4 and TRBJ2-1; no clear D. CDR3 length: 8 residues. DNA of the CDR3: TGTGCCACCAGTGAGCAGTTCTTC. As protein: CATSEQFF.

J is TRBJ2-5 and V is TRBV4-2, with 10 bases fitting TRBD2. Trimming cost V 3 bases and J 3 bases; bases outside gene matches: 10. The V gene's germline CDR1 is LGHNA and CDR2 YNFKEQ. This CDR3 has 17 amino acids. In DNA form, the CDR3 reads TGTGCCAGCAGCCAGGGTGGAGCGGGGGGGTTCGAAGAGACCCAGTACTTC. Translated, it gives CASSQGGAGGFEETQYF.

In DNA form, the CDR3 reads TGCAGTGCTAGAGATGGCAGGGCCGGAGGTGGCTACACCTTC. Translated: CSARDGRAGGGYTF. V gene TRBV20-1 combines with J gene TRBJ1-2; possible D gene TRBD1, 5 bases. Trimming took off 0 bases at V and 7 bases at J, with 15 bases between the two ends. Per germline, CDR1 DFQATT and CDR2 SNEGSKA (reference sequence). The CDR3 has 14 residues.

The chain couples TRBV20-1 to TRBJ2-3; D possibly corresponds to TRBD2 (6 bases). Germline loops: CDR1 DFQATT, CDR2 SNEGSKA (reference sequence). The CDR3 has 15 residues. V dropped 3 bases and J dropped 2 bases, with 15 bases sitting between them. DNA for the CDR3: TGCAGTGCTAGCCTCCGGGACTTCGTCACAGATACGCAGTATTTT. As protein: CSASLRDFVTDTQYF.

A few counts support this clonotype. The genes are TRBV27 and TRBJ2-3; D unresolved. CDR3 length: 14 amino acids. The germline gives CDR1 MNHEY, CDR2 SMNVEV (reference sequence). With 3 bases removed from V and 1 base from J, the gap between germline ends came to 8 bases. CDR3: CASSFWRGTDTQYF. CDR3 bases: TGTGCCAGCAGTTTTTGGCGTGGCACAGATACGCAGTATTTT.